These 14 T cell receptor beta chains were all obtained from the same sample, sequenced in a study of blood T cell repertoires in COVID-19. The table came from immunoSEQ multiplex PCR; TCRdb's copy has only in-frame clones and leaves some out. This repertoire shows roughly 240,000 clones, approximately 88% found once; its top ten account for roughly 2.3%. The sequenced sample was PBMCs or T cells enriched from blood (not recorded which). These TCRs come from a woman aged 40 to 55 with acute COVID-19.

V usage is TRBV18 and J usage is TRBJ2-2; tentatively, D is TRBD2 (7 bases). This CDR3 spans 14 amino acids. Germline values: CDR1 KGHSH, CDR2 LQKENI. The germline V and J ends were trimmed by 0 bases and 6 bases, with 8 bases remaining between them. The CDR3 DNA reads TGTGCCAGCTCACCACCGCGGGGGCCCGGGGAGCTGTTTTTT. Its translation: CASSPPRGPGELFF.

This clone was detected a few times. The chain uses TRBV6-2 or TRBV6-3 and TRBJ1-6, with D unresolved. The CDR3 is made up of 14 amino acids. Trimming pared 3 bases from V and 7 bases from J, leaving 10 bases between. The germline CDR1 and CDR2 sequences are MNHEY and SVGEGT. The CDR3 here is CASSYGQSNSPLHF. CDR3 in DNA: TGTGCCAGCAGTTATGGGCAGTCGAATTCACCCCTCCACTTT.

The CDR3 bases are TGTGCCAGCAGCCAAGAGCGGACAGGGGATGATGAGCAGTTCTTC. This codes for CASSQERTGDDEQFF. The V gene is TRBV4-2, the J gene TRBJ2-1; 9 positions agree with TRBD1. With V trimmed by 0 bases and J by 8 bases, 5 bases remained unmatched. CDR1 and CDR2 (germline): LGHNA, YNFKEQ. CDR3 length equals 15 residues.

The gene calls are TRBV2 and TRBJ2-6, with 7 bases lining up with TRBD1. This CDR3 region has 15 residues. The germline gives CDR1 SNHLY, CDR2 FYNNEI. V was clipped by 9 bases and J by 3 bases; unmatched bases: 8. The CDR3 sequence is CASHRGLNGANVLTF. In DNA, the CDR3 is TGTGCCAGTCACAGGGGTTTGAATGGGGCCAACGTCCTGACTTTC.

The chain recombines TRBV23-1 with TRBJ2-7; D is undetermined. TRBV23-1 is given ORF status, its function remaining uncertain. The CDR3 consists of 15 residues. Trimming took off 0 bases at V and 2 bases at J, with 11 bases between the two ends. CDR3 residues: CASSQSFHLPYEQYV. The CDR3 DNA follows: TGCGCCAGCAGTCAATCGTTCCACTTACCCTACGAGCAGTACGTC.

Relative to its sample, this clone is medium-sized. The rearrangement uses TRBV4-3 and TRBJ2-7, with 8 bases aligning to TRBD2. The germline V gene encodes CDR1 LGHNA and CDR2 YSLEER. The CDR3 runs 17 residues. The V segment lost 4 bases and the J segment 3 bases; nucleotides outside the gene matches: 14. DNA for the CDR3: TGCGCCAGCAGCCCCGCGGAGTGGCGGGGGGACTTCTACGAGCAGTACTTC. It is translated as CASSPAEWRGDFYEQYF.

This chain links TRBV28 with TRBJ2-7, with 7 positions matching TRBD1. V lost 8 bases, J lost 3 bases, and 7 bases stayed unmatched. This CDR3 comprises 13 residues. CDR1 and CDR2 from the germline V gene are MDHEN and SYDVKM. The CDR3 coding sequence is TGTGCCAGCGGCTCACAGGGGCGCTACGAGCAGTACGTC. This encodes CASGSQGRYEQYV.

The rearrangement links TRBV19 to TRBJ2-2, with 7 bases that match TRBD1. Germline assignment: CDR1 LNHDA and CDR2 SQIVND (reference sequence). Trimming cost V 10 bases and J 6 bases; bases outside gene matches: 14. This CDR3 region has 15 residues. CDR3 loop: CATDHRQGGPGELFF. The CDR3 nucleotides are TGTGCCACGGATCATAGACAGGGCGGACCCGGGGAGCTGTTTTTT.

The chain uses TRBV11-2 and TRBJ1-1; 8 bases agree with TRBD1. From germline, CDR1 is SGHAT and CDR2 FQNNGV. V was pared by 5 bases and J by 4 bases, with 3 bases of the junction left unmatched. This CDR3 contains 13 residues. The DNA of the CDR3 is TGTGCCAGCAGCCGTACAGGGGGCACTGAAGCTTTCTTT. Translating it yields CASSRTGGTEAFF. The full variable domain, with the rest looked up from reference TRBV11-2 and TRBJ1-1, is EAGVAQSPRYKIIEKRQSVAFWCNPISGHATLYWYQQILGQGPKLLIQFQNNGVVDDSQLPKDRFSAERLKGVDSTLKIQPAKLEDSAVYLCASSRTGGTEAFFGQGTRLTVV.

V gene TRBV18 combines with J gene TRBJ2-1; perhaps TRBD2 as D (5 bases). This CDR3 has 13 amino acids. Germline assignment: CDR1 KGHSH and CDR2 LQKENI. V was clipped by 2 bases and J by 8 bases, with 10 bases between them. The CDR3 is CASSPDSEHEQFF. The CDR3 DNA reads TGTGCCAGCTCACCAGATAGCGAGCATGAGCAGTTCTTC.

This clone was seen only a few times. The chain recombines TRBV5-5 with TRBJ1-2; possibly TRBD1 for D (5 bases). Per the germline V gene, CDR1 is SGHKS and CDR2 is YYEKEE (reference sequence). V lost 4 bases to trimming and J lost 0 bases, with 7 bases between them. This CDR3 comprises 13 residues. The CDR3 loop is CASSLTANYGYTF. The DNA of the CDR3 is TGTGCCAGCAGCCTGACAGCTAACTATGGCTACACCTTC. The complete variable domain, with remaining parts taken from reference TRBV5-5 and TRBJ1-2, reads DAGVTQSPTHLIKTRGQQVTLRCSPISGHKSVSWYQQVLGQGPQFIFQYYEKEERGRGNFPDRFSARQFPNYSSELNVNALLLGDSALYLCASSLTANYGYTFGSGTRLTVV.

The chain employs TRBV7-8 and TRBJ2-6; D ambiguous. The germline CDR1 and CDR2 sequences are SGHVS and FQNEAQ. V lost 6 bases and J 9 bases, leaving 18 bases between the germline ends. The CDR3 spans 15 residues. CDR3 DNA: TGTGCCAGCAGTCGACTCCCCGAGAACGTCAACGTCCTGACTTTC. It encodes CASSRLPENVNVLTF.

This clone has a handful of counts. The rearrangement links TRBV6-6 to TRBJ2-1, with D possibly being TRBD2 (6 bases). The CDR3 contains 14 residues. Germline values: CDR1 MNHNY, CDR2 SVGAGI (reference sequence). The ends were cut back, 0 bases at V and 9 bases at J, with 12 bases in the middle. The CDR3 DNA is TGTGCCAGCAGTTACTCGAGGCTGGGAGGTGAGCAGTTCTTC. Its protein is CASSYSRLGGEQFF.

As to this clone: The sample contains more than one DNA sequence encoding this CDR3. The chain uses TRBV10-3 and TRBJ2-5, with D possibly matching TRBD2 (6 bases). This CDR3 has 13 residues. In germline, CDR1 is ENHRY, CDR2 SYGVKD. Trimming pared 6 bases from V and 2 bases from J, leaving 10 bases between. The CDR3 loop reads CAIRRGLQETQYF. The CDR3 DNA reads as TGTGCCATCAGAAGGGGACTGCAAGAGACCCAGTACTTC.